This T cell receptor beta chain was captured by sequencing in a study of cytomegalovirus exposure and HLA in healthy donors. The PCR had 60 Vbeta and 13 Jbeta primers. The data were produced by immunoSEQ multiplex PCR, yet TCRdb's version contains in-frame clones alone and is incomplete. The sample lists around 38,000 clones; 66% were seen once. Germline CDR1 SGHAT, CDR2 FQDESV (reference sequence). Trimming pared 2 bases from V and 7 bases from J, leaving 15 bases between. This CDR3 spans 15 amino acids. As concerns this clone: Its target is not known.

Whole-study findings and limits: Relative to the roughly 690-donor mean, N-insertions were reportedly fewer in an Asian-associated ancestry cluster in a later analysis. With DRB1 most and HLA-C fewest, TCR association rates differed between HLA loci in a later analysis. The study labeled 150 or so TCR beta chains cytomegalovirus-associated. In an earlier analysis, productive rearrangement rates for most beta V segments clustered near 87% or 30%.

The V call is TRBV11-1, the J call TRBJ2-1; weak D call: TRBD2 (6 bases). The clonotype was recovered from a man aged 45 to 65 in good health and CMV-seropositive. The sample was PBMCs. The CDR3 here is CASSLIIAGRNEQFF. DNA for the CDR3: TGTGCCAGCAGCTTAATTATCGCAGGGAGGAATGAGCAGTTCTTC.